The sample holds a few counts of the clone carrying this T cell receptor beta chain. Its antigen is currently unknown. This record comes from a study of regulatory T cells in long-lasting Graves disease. This CDR3 contains 13 residues. Germline V gene lookup returns CDR1 DFQATT and CDR2 SNEGSKA (reference sequence). With 5 bases removed from V and 5 bases from J, the gap between germline ends came to 13 bases. Time point of the sample: newly diagnosed GD, antithyroid drugs for less than 3 months. Scientists built the TCR library using RNA that was extracted from PBMCs. The patient group derived from an endocrinology department in Xi'an, China. The TCR beta library used iRepertoire HTBI primers with Arm-PCR amplification of CDR3. TCRdb reprocessed the multiplex PCR reads via MiXCR and lists one record per CDR3 protein. The sample lists 500,000 to 700,000 distinct CDR3 sequences; roughly 16% were seen once.

Whole-study results and caveats: Analysis covered peripheral blood alone, not thyroid tissue.

These data were likewise used in another study, on T cells in Graves' hyperthyroidism and ophthalmopathy. This second report adds: When the TCR CDR3 underwent first-round RT-PCR, the HTBI primer set was used.

The sequencing used peripheral blood mononuclear cells (PBMCs), collected at new diagnosis, from a patient treated with antithyroid drugs. V gene TRBV20-1 combines with J gene TRBJ2-1; D possibly corresponds to TRBD2 (5 bases). This clonotype originated in a young woman with Graves disease. The CDR3 spells CSAHGLPNNEQFF. The CDR3 DNA reads TGCAGTGCTCACGGACTCCCGAACAATGAGCAGTTCTTC.